Sequencing of this T cell receptor beta chain was carried out in a study of blood T cell repertoires in COVID-19. Study-level information: Sites in the United States, Italy and Spain provided acute and convalescent COVID-19 samples. From T cells, B-cell-depleted T cells, or PBMCs came the material, which was cDNA or gDNA.

V lost 0 bases and J lost 2, with 16 bases in between. The germline V gene has CDR1 LGHDT and CDR2 YNNKEL (reference sequence). The CDR3 length is 17 residues. Original processing methods: Amplification from reference gene primers served as the basis for estimated nucleated cell counts. Only in-frame clones appear in the TCRdb table, and some are missing; sequencing was by immunoSEQ multiplex PCR. D and trimming come from the DNA, and the V and J calls and clone size come from that table. The sample records nearly 350,000 clones, under 95% being singletons. The gene calls are TRBV3-1 (or the pseudogene TRBV3-2) and TRBJ1-2, with D possibly matching TRBD1 (6 bases). The sample comprised peripheral blood. The sequence was collected from a woman between 18 and 29 years old who had recovered from COVID-19. The CDR3 sequence is CASSQDLRGGTNYGYTF. The CDR3 DNA sequence: TGTGCCAGCAGCCAAGATCTAAGGGGGGGTACGAACTATGGCTACACCTTC.